A selection of T cell receptor beta chains follows, all from one sample in a study of metastatic and nonmetastatic thyroid tumors. TCRdb re-clonotyped the PCR reads via MiXCR. Here the sample spans some 6,800 clones, more than 3% being singletons. Sequenced sample: tumor tissue. Every receptor here comes from a female donor with papillary thyroid cancer or a benign thyroid nodule (not recorded which). Some clones in this sample may be carry-over from other donors' samples. CDR3s include the opening cysteine and the closing phenylalanine or tryptophan. Each record gives: CDR3 length, V gene, CDR3 protein.

15	TRBV5-1	CASSRRSDRSTEAFF
14	TRBV10-2	CASRETSGSNEQYF
15	TRBV27	CASSFIAGGRNEQFF
14	TRBV2	CASSEVSPNTEAFF
15	TRBV6-1	CASRNGGAMGTEAFF
19	TRBV7-3	CASSLPGTLSEGSGTEAFF
13	TRBV12-3/TRBV12-4	CASSWSGNYEQYF
12	TRBV7-9	CASGGGRNEQYF
13	TRBV9	CACSLQGWDEQFF
13	TRBV12-3/TRBV12-4	CASSLGTDYEQYF
13	TRBV20-1	CSVGPDRAFGYTF
15	TRBV19	CASSIISGIGNEQFF
15	TRBV27	CASSPQGWAYYEQYF
14	TRBV28	CASSVPGGVDGYTF
15	TRBV11-2	CASSLGQGLRRGYTF
20	TRBV12-3/TRBV12-4	CASSLIPPRIGVSGASVLTF
14	TRBV20-1	CSASFRGDYNEQFF
15	TRBV28	CASSLWDRRREKLFF
13	TRBV20-1	CSAGQGANEKLFF
17	TRBV28	CASSPTIGGHRTDTQYF
14	TRBV14	CATTRLAGGIEQYF
17	TRBV5-4	CASSFGTGVLLTYEQYF
14	TRBV7-9	CASSLSLPGAEAFF
15	TRBV6-1	CASSSISGNTGELFF
13	TRBV6-1	CASRARVGHEQYF
16	TRBV11-2	CASSQRAGVDADTQYF
15	TRBV6-1	CVSSALQGGNQPQHF
15	TRBV2	CASSGGGSYNSPLHF
12	TRBV20-1	CSAFRTSHEQYF
15	TRBV4-1	CASSQSSGSTDTQYF
14	TRBV10-2	CASMGNRINQPQHF
15	TRBV19	CASNQPGQSYNEQFF
13	TRBV7-9	CASSAQANTEAFF
21	TRBV19	CASSIIFEGSRRTKYQETQYF
17	TRBV10-3	CAISEPEREQSYNEQFF
14	TRBV10-3	CAISEGQGTYEQYF
16	TRBV6-2/TRBV6-3	CASSYRPGQANTEAFF
13	TRBV30	CAWSKGTTDTQYF
15	TRBV3-1	CASSYTSGGRYEQFF
15	TRBV28	CASRDLAGDGNEQFF